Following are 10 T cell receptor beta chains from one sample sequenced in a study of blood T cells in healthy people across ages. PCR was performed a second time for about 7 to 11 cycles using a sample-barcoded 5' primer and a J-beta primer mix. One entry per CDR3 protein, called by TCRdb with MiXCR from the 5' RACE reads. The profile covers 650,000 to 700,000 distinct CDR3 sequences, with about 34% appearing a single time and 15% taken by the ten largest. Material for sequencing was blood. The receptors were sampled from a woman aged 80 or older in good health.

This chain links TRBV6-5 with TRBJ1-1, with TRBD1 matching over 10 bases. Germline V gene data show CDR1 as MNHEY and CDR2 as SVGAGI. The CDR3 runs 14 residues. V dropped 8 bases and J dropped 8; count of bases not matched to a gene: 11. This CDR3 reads CASLSYGTGEEAFF. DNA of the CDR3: TGTGCCAGCCTCTCCTACGGGACAGGGGAAGAAGCTTTCTTT.

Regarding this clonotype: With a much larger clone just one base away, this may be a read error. Here the CDR3 reads CASSFTGRETRYF. CDR3 nucleotide sequence: TGTGCCAGCAGCTTCACAGGGAGGGAGACCCGGTACTTC. The rearrangement joins TRBV5-6 to TRBJ2-5; D perhaps matches TRBD2 (7 bases). CDR1 is SGHDT, CDR2 YYEEEE, per germline. The CDR3 is 13 amino acids.

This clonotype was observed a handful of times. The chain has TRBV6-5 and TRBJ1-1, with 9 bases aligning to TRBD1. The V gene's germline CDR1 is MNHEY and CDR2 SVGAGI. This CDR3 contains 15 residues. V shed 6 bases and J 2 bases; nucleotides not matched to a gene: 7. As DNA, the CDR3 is TGTGCCAGCAGCCGGACAGGGGTAGGAAACACTGAAGCTTTCTTT. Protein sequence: CASSRTGVGNTEAFF.

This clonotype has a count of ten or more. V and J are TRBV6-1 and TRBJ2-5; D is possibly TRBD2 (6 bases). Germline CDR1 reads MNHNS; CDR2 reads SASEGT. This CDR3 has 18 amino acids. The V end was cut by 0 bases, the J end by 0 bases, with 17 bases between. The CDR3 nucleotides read TGTGCCAGCAGTGAAGCGCTTCTCGGGGCGGGGTACCAAGAGACCCAGTACTTC. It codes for CASSEALLGAGYQETQYF.

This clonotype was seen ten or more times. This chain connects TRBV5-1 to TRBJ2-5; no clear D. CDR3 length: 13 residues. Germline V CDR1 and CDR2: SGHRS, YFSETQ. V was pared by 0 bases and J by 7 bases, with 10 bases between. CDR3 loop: CASSLDPSGTQYF. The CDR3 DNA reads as TGCGCCAGCAGCTTGGACCCCTCGGGGACCCAGTACTTC. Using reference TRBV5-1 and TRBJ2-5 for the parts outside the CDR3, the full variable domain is KAGVTQTPRYLIKTRGQQVTLSCSPISGHRSVSWYQQTPGQGLQFLFEYFSETQRNKGNFPGRFSGRQFSNSRSEMNVSTLELGDSALYLCASSLDPSGTQYFGPGTRLLVL.

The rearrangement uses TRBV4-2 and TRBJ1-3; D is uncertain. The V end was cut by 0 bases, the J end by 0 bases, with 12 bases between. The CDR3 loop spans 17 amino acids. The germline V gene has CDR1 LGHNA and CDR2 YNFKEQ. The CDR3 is CASSQDKGSVSGNTIYF. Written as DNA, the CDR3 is TGTGCCAGCAGCCAAGATAAGGGCAGCGTCTCTGGAAACACCATATATTTT.

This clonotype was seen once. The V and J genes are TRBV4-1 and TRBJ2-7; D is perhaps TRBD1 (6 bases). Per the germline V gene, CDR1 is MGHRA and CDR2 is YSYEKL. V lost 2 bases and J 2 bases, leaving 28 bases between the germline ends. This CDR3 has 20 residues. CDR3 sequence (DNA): TGCGCCAGCAGCCAATGGGCTAGCCAAGCGCCGAGGGGGACCACCTACGAGCAGTACTTC. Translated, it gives CASSQWASQAPRGTTYEQYF.

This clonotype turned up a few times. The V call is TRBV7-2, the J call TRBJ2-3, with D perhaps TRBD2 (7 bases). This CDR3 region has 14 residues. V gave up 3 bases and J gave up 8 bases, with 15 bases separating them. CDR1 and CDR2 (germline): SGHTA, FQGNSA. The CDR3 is CASSLGAGVATQYF. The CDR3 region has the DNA TGTGCCAGCAGCTTGGGGGCGGGGGTGGCTACGCAGTATTTT.

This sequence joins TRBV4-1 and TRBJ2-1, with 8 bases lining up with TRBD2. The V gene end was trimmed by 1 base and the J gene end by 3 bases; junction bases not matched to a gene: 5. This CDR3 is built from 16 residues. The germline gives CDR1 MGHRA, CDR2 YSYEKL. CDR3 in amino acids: CASSQGRGENYNEQFF. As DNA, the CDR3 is TGCGCCAGCAGCCAAGGGCGGGGGGAAAACTACAATGAGCAGTTCTTC.

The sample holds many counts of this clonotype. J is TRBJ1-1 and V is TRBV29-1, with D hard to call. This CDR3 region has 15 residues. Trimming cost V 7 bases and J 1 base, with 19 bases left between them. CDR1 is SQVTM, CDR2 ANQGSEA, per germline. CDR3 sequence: CSGVNLGTWNTEAFF. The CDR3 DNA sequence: TGCAGCGGTGTCAATTTAGGTACTTGGAACACTGAAGCTTTCTTT.